The 25 T cell receptor beta chains below were found in one sample sequenced in a study of CD8 T cells in ankylosing spondylitis. Broader study findings: Within ankylosing spondylitis blood, a TCR beta motif made up of several highly homologous variants appeared to be characteristic.

In TCRdb, the 5' RACE reads were re-called with MiXCR into one record per CDR3 protein. The sample lists roughly 670,000 distinct CDR3 sequences; roughly 19% were seen once. Their cognate antigens are unknown. Sequencing used blood, either unsorted or a sorted T cell fraction (not recorded which). The source of these receptors is a male donor with ankylosing spondylitis.

The chain combines TRBV3-1 with TRBJ2-7; the match to TRBD1 covers 8 bases. With 3 bases clipped from V and 3 bases from J, the junction kept 4 bases outside the gene matches. The CDR3 consists of 14 residues. CDR1 and CDR2 (germline): LGHDT, YNNKEL (reference sequence). The CDR3 DNA reads TGTGCCAGCAGCCACCCAGGGGGCGGCTACGAGCAGTACTTC. Translated, it gives CASSHPGGGYEQYF.

This clonotype was counted a few times. The chain is built from TRBV5-5 and TRBJ1-1, with D tentatively TRBD1 (5 bases). The CDR3 sequence is 12 residues long. The germline V gene has CDR1 SGHKS and CDR2 YYEKEE (reference sequence). V dropped 3 bases and J dropped 7 bases, with 10 bases sitting between them. The CDR3 spells CASSWGELEAFF. Here the CDR3 DNA reads TGTGCCAGCAGCTGGGGGGAGCTTGAAGCTTTCTTT.

The J gene is TRBJ1-5, the V gene TRBV28; 9 nucleotides match TRBD1. Trimming cost V 8 bases and J 5 bases; bases outside gene matches: 10. The germline V gene has CDR1 MDHEN and CDR2 SYDVKM. The CDR3 loop spans 15 amino acids. As DNA, the CDR3 is TGTGCCAGCTTCGAGGGACAGGGTTTTTATCAGCCCCAGCATTTT. This codes for CASFEGQGFYQPQHF. Drawing the rest from reference TRBV28 and TRBJ1-5, the complete variable domain is DVKVTQSSRYLVKRTGEKVFLECVQDMDHENMFWYRQDPGLGLRLIYFSYDVKMKEKGDIPEGYSVSREKKERFSLILESASTNQTSMYLCASFEGQGFYQPQHFGDGTRLSIL.

The chain combines TRBV11-2 with TRBJ1-1; 8 bases are a match to TRBD1. The germline V gene has CDR1 SGHAT and CDR2 FQNNGV. CDR3 length: 19 amino acids. V shed 5 bases, J shed 5 bases, and the junction held 22 bases outside the gene matches. CDR3 loop: CASSASGQGPYLWGTEAFF. In DNA, the CDR3 is TGTGCCAGCAGCGCATCAGGACAGGGTCCTTACCTTTGGGGAACTGAAGCTTTCTTT. Looking up the rest from reference TRBV11-2 and TRBJ1-1 gives the full variable domain: EAGVAQSPRYKIIEKRQSVAFWCNPISGHATLYWYQQILGQGPKLLIQFQNNGVVDDSQLPKDRFSAERLKGVDSTLKIQPAKLEDSAVYLCASSASGQGPYLWGTEAFFGQGTRLTVV.

The rearrangement joins TRBV4-1 to TRBJ2-7, with D unclear. The length of the CDR3 is 14 residues. The germline CDR1 and CDR2 sequences are MGHRA and YSYEKL. V shed 4 bases and J shed 0 bases, with 10 bases lying between them. The CDR3 loop reads CASSPTDNSYEQYF. The CDR3 coding sequence is TGCGCCAGCAGCCCCACTGACAACTCCTACGAGCAGTACTTC.

This chain links TRBV19 with TRBJ1-2; D is undetermined. V lost 1 base and J lost 4, with 10 bases in between. Looked up from germline, CDR1 is LNHDA and CDR2 is SQIVND (reference sequence). The CDR3 contains 14 residues. CDR3 bases: TGTGCCAGTAGTATAGGGTTCGGACTCTATGGCTACACCTTC. Protein product: CASSIGFGLYGYTF. The entire variable domain, with the rest obtained from reference TRBV19 and TRBJ1-2, is as follows: DGGITQSPKYLFRKEGQNVTLSCEQNLNHDAMYWYRQDPGQGLRLIYYSQIVNDFQKGDIAEGYSVSREKKESFPLTVTSAQKNPTAFYLCASSIGFGLYGYTFGSGTRLTVV.

This clonotype was observed a few times. CDR3 sequence reads: CASSQEGVHTGELFF. The DNA of the CDR3 is TGCGCCAGCAGCCAAGAGGGGGTGCACACCGGGGAGCTGTTTTTT. This sequence joins TRBV4-1 and TRBJ2-2; possibly TRBD1 or TRBD2 for D (5 bases each). The CDR3 extends over 15 amino acids. Trimming took 0 bases from V and 3 from J, leaving 8 bases between them. Germline CDR1 MGHRA, CDR2 YSYEKL.

The rearrangement uses TRBV7-9 and TRBJ1-1; 7 positions agree with TRBD1. The CDR3 sequence is 13 residues long. Germline V lookup: CDR1 SEHNR, CDR2 FQNEAQ (reference sequence). V was pared by 5 bases and J by 11 bases, with 11 bases of the junction left unmatched. In nucleotides, the CDR3 is TGTGCCAGCAGCGCTCTTTCCCGGGACAGCGCTTTCTTT. Its translation: CASSALSRDSAFF. Full variable domain (outside the CDR3, taken from reference TRBV7-9 and TRBJ1-1): DTGVSQNPRHKITKRGQNVTFRCDPISEHNRLYWYRQTLGQGPEFLTYFQNEAQLEKSRLLSDRFSAERPKGSFSTLEIQRTEQGDSAMYLCASSALSRDSAFFGQGTRLTVV.

The V and J genes are TRBV25-1 and TRBJ2-7, with 7 positions matching TRBD2. Germline values: CDR1 MGHDK, CDR2 SYGVNS. Germline trimming cut 4 bases from V and 6 bases from J; bases unmatched to any gene: 6. The CDR3 covers 13 residues. CDR3 bases: TGTGCCAGCAGTGCCTCCCAGCGGGGCGAGCAGTACTTC. Translated: CASSASQRGEQYF.

This clonotype was picked up a small number of times. The V and J genes are TRBV29-1 and TRBJ1-4; no clear D. The CDR3 consists of 14 residues. Trimming took 4 bases from V and 7 from J, leaving 16 bases between them. Germline V CDR1 and CDR2: SQVTM, ANQGSEA. CDR3 in amino acids: CSVVFLNLGEKLFF. The CDR3 region has the DNA TGCAGCGTTGTTTTCCTGAATCTTGGTGAAAAACTGTTTTTT.

This clonotype was observed a few times. This chain uses TRBV12-3 or TRBV12-4 with TRBJ2-3, with D maybe TRBD2 (6 bases). The V end was cut by 6 bases, the J end by 2 bases, with 18 bases between. This CDR3 contains 16 residues. The CDR3 reads CASSPPPRGNTDTQYF. CDR3 nucleotides: TGTGCCAGCAGCCCCCCTCCGCGGGGAAACACAGATACGCAGTATTTT.

This clonotype was seen ten or more times. The chain joins TRBV20-1 to TRBJ1-1; D remains unclear. V dropped 4 bases and J dropped 5 bases, with 14 bases sitting between them. CDR1 is DFQATT and CDR2 is SNEGSKA in the germline V gene (reference sequence). The CDR3 runs to 13 residues. The CDR3 DNA is TGCAGTGCTACCGGGCCCAAAAGGACTGAAGCTTTCTTT. Translating it yields CSATGPKRTEAFF.

This chain links TRBV5-1 with TRBJ1-1, with 10 positions matching TRBD1. Germline V gives CDR1 SGHRS, CDR2 YFSETQ. V was pared by 3 bases and J by 6 bases, with 8 bases of the junction left unmatched. This CDR3 region has 15 residues. CDR3 nucleotide sequence: TGCGCCAGCAGCTCCGAGGACAGGGGGGCCTCTGAAGCTTTCTTT. The encoded protein is CASSSEDRGASEAFF.

The genes are TRBV7-2 and TRBJ2-7, with 7 bases that match TRBD1. The germline CDR1 and CDR2 sequences are SGHTA and FQGNSA. V shed 1 base, J shed 3 bases, and the junction held 9 bases outside the gene matches. The CDR3 is 16 amino acids. CDR3 in DNA: TGTGCCAGCAGCTTAGTGTCGGTTAGACAGGGCTACGAGCAGTACTTC. It is translated as CASSLVSVRQGYEQYF.

The chain couples TRBV15 to TRBJ1-2; D not certain. V lost 2 bases, J lost 0 bases, and 7 bases lay in between. This CDR3 contains 14 residues. Germline V CDR1 and CDR2: LNHNV, YYDKDF (reference sequence). CDR3 nucleotides: TGTGCCACCAGCAGACAGGAGTCTAACTATGGCTACACCTTC. Protein: CATSRQESNYGYTF. The full variable domain, its missing parts supplied by reference TRBV15 and TRBJ1-2, is DAMVIQNPRYQVTQFGKPVTLSCSQTLNHNVMYWYQQKSSQAPKLLFHYYDKDFNNEADTPDNFQSRRPNTSFCFLDIRSPGLGDTAMYLCATSRQESNYGYTFGSGTRLTVV.

This sequence joins TRBV5-1 and TRBJ2-5, with a possible D match to TRBD2 (5 bases). CDR1 and CDR2 (germline): SGHRS, YFSETQ. The CDR3 spans 15 residues. V lost 5 bases and J lost 5, with 19 bases in between. CDR3 sequence reads: CASRRVGLNEETQYF. Written as DNA, the CDR3 is TGCGCCAGCAGGCGGGTTGGGCTGAACGAGGAGACCCAGTACTTC.

This clonotype was picked up a small number of times. The V call is TRBV6-1, the J call TRBJ2-4; D remains ambiguous. This CDR3 region has 17 residues. CDR1 MNHNS and CDR2 SASEGT come from the germline V gene. The germline V and J ends were trimmed by 6 bases and 3 bases, with 21 bases remaining between them. CDR3 DNA: TGTGCCAGCAGCCCCCGGGCGACAAGTTCAATCAAAAACATTCAGTACTTC. Translating gives CASSPRATSSIKNIQYF.

The rearrangement uses TRBV20-1 and TRBJ2-1, with TRBD2 matching 7 bases. Trimming cost V 3 bases and J 3 bases; bases outside gene matches: 8. The germline V gene encodes CDR1 DFQATT and CDR2 SNEGSKA (reference sequence). The CDR3 loop spans 15 amino acids. This chain's CDR3 is CSASPAGGGYNEQFF. The CDR3 bases are TGCAGTGCTAGCCCCGCTGGCGGGGGCTACAATGAGCAGTTCTTC.

This clonotype was seen more than once but under ten times. J is TRBJ2-1 and V is TRBV12-3 or TRBV12-4, with 9 positions matching TRBD2. The CDR3 is made up of 16 amino acids. J lost 8 bases, V lost 1 base, and 9 bases had no gene match. This CDR3 reads CASSLGFGLAGDEQFF. The CDR3 coding sequence is TGTGCCAGCAGTTTAGGATTCGGGTTAGCGGGGGATGAGCAGTTCTTC.

The sample holds many counts of this clonotype. The gene calls are TRBV6-1 and TRBJ2-1, with 10 bases aligning to TRBD1. V shed 7 bases, J shed 7 bases, and the junction held 10 bases outside the gene matches. The CDR3 length is 15 residues. Germline CDR1 and CDR2: MNHNS and SASEGT. CDR3 nucleotide sequence: TGTGCCAGCATCCCTAGGGACAGGGGAAGGAATGAGCAGTTCTTC. Its protein is CASIPRDRGRNEQFF.

The V and J genes are TRBV12-3 or TRBV12-4 and TRBJ2-7, with D possibly being TRBD1 or TRBD2 (5 bases each). The length of the CDR3 is 14 residues. Trimming pared 5 bases from V and 3 bases from J, leaving 14 bases between. The CDR3 here is CASSTRGTDYEQYF. The DNA for the CDR3 is TGTGCCAGCAGTACCCGTGGGACCGACTACGAGCAGTACTTC.

This chain joins TRBV11-3 and TRBJ1-6; TRBD1 is a possible D gene (5 bases). The V end lost 5 bases, the J end lost 6 bases, and 8 bases lay between the germline ends. The CDR3 covers 13 residues. Germline loops: CDR1 SGHNT, CDR2 YENEEA. CDR3 sequence: CASSPRVNSPLHF. The DNA of the CDR3 is TGTGCCAGCAGCCCCAGGGTTAATTCACCCCTCCACTTT.

The table lists this clonotype with a few counts. The chain is built from TRBV9 and TRBJ2-1, with a possible D match to TRBD2 (7 bases). V lost 4 bases and J lost 2, with 13 bases in between. The length of the CDR3 is 15 residues. The germline V gene has CDR1 SGDLS and CDR2 YYNGEE. The CDR3 reads CASSRGGVTYNEQFF. As DNA, the CDR3 is TGTGCCAGCAGCAGGGGGGGCGTCACCTACAATGAGCAGTTCTTC.

The chain carries TRBV29-1 and TRBJ2-1; 11 bases are shared with TRBD2. CDR3 length equals 13 residues. V dropped 7 bases and J dropped 7; count of bases not matched to a gene: 6. The germline gives CDR1 SQVTM, CDR2 ANQGSEA. The CDR3: CSAHSGRGNEQFF. In DNA form, the CDR3 reads TGCAGCGCACATAGCGGGAGGGGTAATGAGCAGTTCTTC.

The chain joins TRBV20-1 to TRBJ1-4; perhaps TRBD1 as D (5 bases). The CDR3 contains 15 residues. Deletions cut 1 base from V and 4 bases from J, with 13 bases between. From germline, CDR1 is DFQATT and CDR2 SNEGSKA (reference sequence). CDR3 sequence: CSARGLDSRNEKLFF. The CDR3, as DNA: TGCAGTGCTAGAGGCCTAGACAGCCGTAATGAAAAACTGTTTTTT.